This record concerns one T cell receptor (beta chain) sequence. Libraries were prepared by immunoSEQ multiplex PCR; TCRdb keeps only in-frame clonotypes and omits some of them. The repertoire holds thousands of clones, with roughly 70% as singletons. The entry originates in a study of tumor-infiltrating lymphocytes in localized non-small cell lung cancer. Sample: lung tumor tissue. This TCR derives from a human donor with non-small cell lung cancer.

The DNA of the CDR3 is TGTGCCAGCAGTTACTCGGCCGGTGGCGATACGCAGTATTTT. Translating gives CASSYSAGGDTQYF. The rearrangement joins TRBV6-5 to TRBJ2-3; D unclear. The CDR3 totals 14 residues. Trimming took off 0 bases at V and 6 bases at J, with 10 bases between the two ends. Per germline, CDR1 MNHEY and CDR2 SVGAGI.